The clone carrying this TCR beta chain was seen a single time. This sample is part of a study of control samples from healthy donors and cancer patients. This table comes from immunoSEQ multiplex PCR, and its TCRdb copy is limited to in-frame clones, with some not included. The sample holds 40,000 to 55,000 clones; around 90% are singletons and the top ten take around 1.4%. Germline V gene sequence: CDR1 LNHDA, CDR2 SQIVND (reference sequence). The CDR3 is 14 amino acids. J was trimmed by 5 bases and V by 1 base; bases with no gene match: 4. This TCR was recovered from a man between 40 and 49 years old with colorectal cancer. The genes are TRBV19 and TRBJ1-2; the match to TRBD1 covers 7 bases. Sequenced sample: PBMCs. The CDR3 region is CASSIVQGEYGYTF. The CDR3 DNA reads TGTGCCAGTAGTATAGTCCAGGGGGAATATGGCTACACCTTC.